What follows are 17 T cell receptor beta chains derived from one specimen sequenced in a study of vaccination effects on CD4 cells after COVID-19. The antigens of these receptors remain unknown. ViraFEST assay sequencing came after antigen-specific CD4+ T cells were expanded with viral peptide pools. CD4+ T cell isolation took place after 10 days of culture. Nucleocapsid antibodies were negative in the vaccine recipients, who had never had SARS-CoV-2 infection. This table comes from immunoSEQ multiplex PCR, and its TCRdb copy is limited to in-frame clones, with some not included. The sample lists about 23,000 clones; 65% to 75% were seen once. The material sequenced was CD4+ T cells from PBMCs cultured with SARS-CoV-2 spike peptides, taken before COVID-19 vaccination. Receptor source: a human donor who received a COVID-19 vaccine.

A word on this clone: The germline gene is not matched at one end of the junction; a read error may be the cause. The chain recombines TRBV2 with TRBJ1-5; maybe TRBD1 (6 bases). The CDR3 loop spans 14 amino acids. The V gene's germline CDR1 is SNHLY and CDR2 FYNNEI. The CDR3: CASSEQGSDQLQHF. CDR3 nucleotide sequence: TGTGCCAGCAGTGAACAGGGGAGCGATCAGCTCCAGCATTTT.

The chain combines TRBV3-1 (or the pseudogene TRBV3-2) with TRBJ2-7; perhaps TRBD2 as D (6 bases). CDR3 size: 15 residues. Germline V CDR1 and CDR2: LGHDT, YNNKEL (reference sequence). Deletions cut 2 bases from V and 1 base from J, with 12 bases between. The CDR3 DNA is TGTGCCAGCAGCCAACTCGGGGGTGGATCCTACGAGCAGTACTTC. It yields the protein CASSQLGGGSYEQYF.

The chain is built from TRBV6-1 and TRBJ1-2; the match to TRBD1 covers 8 bases. J was trimmed by 1 base and V by 0 bases; bases with no gene match: 10. The CDR3 totals 18 residues. CDR1 is MNHNS, CDR2 SASEGT, per germline. As DNA, the CDR3 is TGTGCCAGCAGTGAAGCTCCGGGACAGGTAGCATTTAACTATGGCTACACCTTC. It specifies CASSEAPGQVAFNYGYTF.

The gene calls are TRBV3-1 (or the pseudogene TRBV3-2) and TRBJ1-1, with a tentative D call TRBD1 (5 bases). V was trimmed by 1 base and J by 0 bases, leaving 9 bases between them. Germline CDR1 LGHDT, CDR2 YNNKEL (reference sequence). This CDR3 is 15 amino acids long. CDR3 in amino acids: CASSQGQILNTEAFF. The CDR3 DNA follows: TGTGCCAGCAGCCAAGGACAGATCCTGAACACTGAAGCTTTCTTT.

The V and J genes are TRBV5-6 and TRBJ1-1; a weak D match, TRBD1 (5 bases). The CDR3 totals 14 residues. V gave up 5 bases and J gave up 5 bases, with 16 bases separating them. CDR1 and CDR2 (germline): SGHDT, YYEEEE. This chain's CDR3 is CASSSLGTLTEAFF. As DNA, the CDR3 is TGTGCCAGCAGTTCACTGGGGACGTTGACTGAAGCTTTCTTT. Filled out from reference TRBV5-6 and TRBJ1-1, the complete variable domain reads DAGVTQSPTHLIKTRGQQVTLRCSPKSGHDTVSWYQQALGQGPQFIFQYYEEEERQRGNFPDRFSGHQFPNYSSELNVNALLLGDSALYLCASSSLGTLTEAFFGQGTRLTVV.

This chain's CDR3 is CASRPDSNSPLHF. DNA of the CDR3: TGTGCCAGCAGGCCAGACAGTAATTCACCCCTCCACTTT. The chain carries TRBV6-5 and TRBJ1-6; D is possibly TRBD1 (5 bases). From germline, CDR1 is MNHEY and CDR2 SVGAGI. Trimming left V 6 bases short and J 6 bases short, with 9 bases between. This CDR3 region has 13 residues.

This clone was seen more than once but under ten times. The chain has TRBV18 and TRBJ2-3; D uncertain. The CDR3 length is 13 residues. Germline V gene data show CDR1 as KGHSH and CDR2 as LQKENI. Trimming left V 2 bases short and J 5 bases short, with 8 bases between. The CDR3 is CASSPTNGDTQYF. The CDR3 DNA reads as TGTGCCAGCTCACCAACAAACGGAGATACGCAGTATTTT. The full variable domain, completed using reference TRBV18 and TRBJ2-3, is NAGVMQNPRHLVRRRGQEARLRCSPMKGHSHVYWYRQLPEEGLKFMVYLQKENIIDESGMPKERFSAEFPKEGPSILRIQQVVRGDSAAYFCASSPTNGDTQYFGPGTRLTVL.

This clone came up once. The chain joins TRBV7-8 to TRBJ2-1, with TRBD2 identical over 8 bases. J was trimmed by 5 bases and V by 1 base; bases with no gene match: 13. This CDR3 has 18 amino acids. CDR1 and CDR2 (germline): SGHVS, FQNEAQ. The CDR3 coding sequence is TGTGCCAGCAGCTTAGTGGGACTAGATCTCGCCGGTAACAATGAGCAGTTCTTC. It encodes CASSLVGLDLAGNNEQFF.

The chain is built from TRBV15 and TRBJ2-5; D gene uncertain. CDR3 length: 13 residues. Germline V gene lookup returns CDR1 LNHNV and CDR2 YYDKDF (reference sequence). Trimming pared 0 bases from V and 5 bases from J, leaving 7 bases between. CDR3 nucleotide sequence: TGTGCCACCAGCAGAGAGGCCGGGGAGACCCAGTACTTC. Its protein is CATSREAGETQYF.

This clone was found once. CDR3 loop: CAASEGTYEQYF. The CDR3 DNA reads as TGTGCCGCCTCAGAGGGCACCTACGAGCAGTACTTC. This chain joins TRBV10-3 and TRBJ2-7, with D tentatively TRBD2 (5 bases). CDR1 is ENHRY, CDR2 SYGVKD, per germline. V lost 11 bases and J lost 2, with 13 bases in between. This CDR3 comprises 12 residues.

There are a few counts of this clone. This rearrangement joins TRBV6-5 to TRBJ2-7; D remains ambiguous. The CDR3 loop spans 11 amino acids. CDR1 and CDR2 (germline): MNHEY, SVGAGI. Trimming pared 6 bases from V and 2 bases from J, leaving 5 bases between. CDR3 sequence: CASSRTYEQYF. In DNA, the CDR3 is TGTGCCAGCAGCCGGACCTACGAGCAGTACTTC.

The CDR3 here is CASSLQGGWEETQYF. As DNA, the CDR3 is TGTGCCAGCAGCTTGCAGGGGGGTTGGGAAGAGACCCAGTACTTC. The rearrangement links TRBV5-6 to TRBJ2-5, with D perhaps TRBD1 (7 bases). Per the germline V gene, CDR1 is SGHDT and CDR2 is YYEEEE. This CDR3 contains 15 residues. The V end was cut by 1 base, the J end by 3 bases, with 13 bases between.

J is TRBJ2-7 and V is TRBV9; perhaps TRBD2 as D (5 bases). The V end was cut by 5 bases, the J end by 7 bases, with 19 bases between. CDR1 is SGDLS and CDR2 is YYNGEE in the germline V gene. The CDR3 is 14 residues long. For the CDR3, the DNA is TGTGCCAGCAGTGCCTCCGGGTCCCCGGGGGAGCAGTACTTC. Translation gives CASSASGSPGEQYF.

V gene TRBV4-1 combines with J gene TRBJ2-1; D might be TRBD2 (5 bases). Looked up from germline, CDR1 is MGHRA and CDR2 is YSYEKL. CDR3 length equals 14 residues. V shed 2 bases and J shed 5 bases, with 10 bases lying between them. The CDR3 bases are TGCGCCAGCAGCCAACCTACTAGTAACAATGAGCAGTTCTTC. It is translated as CASSQPTSNNEQFF.

This chain connects TRBV5-1 to TRBJ2-1; 11 bases line up with TRBD2. The V gene's germline CDR1 is SGHRS and CDR2 YFSETQ. The CDR3 has 16 amino acids. V was pared by 0 bases and J by 7 bases, with 6 bases of the junction left unmatched. DNA for the CDR3: TGCGCCAGCAGCTTGGCTAGCGGGAGGAGGAAAAATGAGCAGTTCTTC. It translates to CASSLASGRRKNEQFF.

This chain connects TRBV6-2 or TRBV6-3 to TRBJ2-3; TRBD2 matches 10 bases. CDR1 is MNHEY and CDR2 is SVGEGT in the germline V gene. The ends lost 2 bases at V and 2 bases at J; junction bases unmatched: 4. The CDR3 totals 16 residues. CDR3 sequence (DNA): TGTGCCAGCAGTTACCCCCTAGCGGGAGCCACAGATACGCAGTATTTT. Its protein is CASSYPLAGATDTQYF.

The chain combines TRBV25-1 with TRBJ1-2, with 12 bases aligning to TRBD1. The ends lost 6 bases at V and 5 bases at J; junction bases unmatched: 10. The germline V gene has CDR1 MGHDK and CDR2 SYGVNS. The CDR3 is 16 residues long. The CDR3 sequence is CASRQPGQGARYGYTF. CDR3 bases: TGTGCCAGCAGACAACCGGGACAGGGGGCAAGGTATGGCTACACCTTC.